Below are 29 T cell receptor beta chains sequenced from a single sample in a study of human T cells and chemical hapten exposure. Time point of the sample: patch test 1, 2 weeks after DPC sensitization. The treatment is: therapeutic diphenylcyclopropenone sensitization with weekly scalp DPC. MiXCR was run by TCRdb on the RACE reads, yielding one entry per CDR3 protein. The sample contains some 180,000 distinct CDR3 sequences, 20% to 25% of which appear only once. This sample comprised whole blood, obtained in connection with sensitization to the hapten diphenylcyclopropenone (DPC). The receptors derive from a woman in her forties or fifties with alopecia areata. Some clones in this sample may be carry-over from other donors' samples.

The genes are TRBV6-2 or TRBV6-3 and TRBJ1-5; no reliable D call. The V gene lost 2 bases and the J gene lost 0 bases, with 11 bases spanning the gap. The germline gives CDR1 MNHEY, CDR2 SVGEGT. This CDR3 spans 16 amino acids. CDR3 in DNA: TGTGCCAGCAGTTACCGACGGCCCTCTAGCAATCAGCCCCAGCATTTT. As protein: CASSYRRPSSNQPQHF.

This chain connects TRBV7-9 to TRBJ2-7, with D hard to call. V was cut by 4 bases and J by 4 bases, with 5 bases left in between. This CDR3 has 11 amino acids. Per germline, CDR1 SEHNR and CDR2 FQNEAQ (reference sequence). The CDR3 DNA is TGTGCCAGCAGCTCCAAGTACGAGCAGTACTTC. The encoded protein is CASSSKYEQYF.

This clonotype was seen a few times. The rearrangement links TRBV5-1 to TRBJ1-1, with D tentatively TRBD1 (6 bases). Germline assignment: CDR1 SGHRS and CDR2 YFSETQ. The length of the CDR3 is 15 residues. V gave up 0 bases and J gave up 0 bases, with 9 bases separating them. CDR3 DNA sequence: TGCGCCAGCAGCTTGGAGGGGACATTGAACACTGAAGCTTTCTTT. It translates to CASSLEGTLNTEAFF.

The gene calls are TRBV12-3 or TRBV12-4 and TRBJ1-1; no firm D call. The CDR3 spans 15 residues. The ends were cut back, 1 base at V and 0 bases at J, with 9 bases in the middle. The CDR3 here is CASSLGRPMNTEAFF. The CDR3 nucleotides are TGTGCCAGCAGTTTAGGCAGGCCCATGAACACTGAAGCTTTCTTT.

This rearrangement joins TRBV10-3 to TRBJ2-7; D could derive from TRBD1 or TRBD2 (5 bases each). The length of the CDR3 is 14 residues. V gave up 8 bases and J gave up 0 bases, with 14 bases separating them. The germline V gene has CDR1 ENHRY and CDR2 SYGVKD. The CDR3 DNA sequence: TGTGCCATCCAAGGGACCGCAGACTCCTACGAGCAGTACTTC. Protein sequence: CAIQGTADSYEQYF.

The chain recombines TRBV15 with TRBJ2-7, with a possible D match to TRBD2 (5 bases). Trimming left V 0 bases short and J 5 bases short, with 11 bases between. The CDR3 has 14 amino acids. Germline CDR1 reads LNHNV; CDR2 reads YYDKDF (reference sequence). CDR3 amino acids: CATSRDLAGNEQYF. DNA of the CDR3: TGTGCCACCAGCAGAGATTTAGCCGGGAACGAGCAGTACTTC.

This clonotype appeared a few times. The CDR3 protein is CASSEFNEQFF. CDR3 coding DNA: TGTGCCAGCAGCGAGTTCAATGAGCAGTTCTTC. J is TRBJ2-1 and V is TRBV3-1; D is undetermined. The germline V gene encodes CDR1 LGHDT and CDR2 YNNKEL (reference sequence). The CDR3 is 11 amino acids. Trimming shortened V by 5 bases and J by 6 bases, and 5 bases separated the two germline ends.

This clonotype was picked up a small number of times. The V gene is TRBV2, the J gene TRBJ1-1; no firm D call. V was pared by 3 bases and J by 3 bases, with 2 bases between. The germline gives CDR1 SNHLY, CDR2 FYNNEI. The CDR3 runs to 11 residues. CDR3 region: CASSEDTEAFF. The CDR3 region has the DNA TGTGCCAGCAGTGAGGACACTGAAGCTTTCTTT.

The chain uses TRBV10-3 and TRBJ2-5; 9 bases are a match to TRBD2. V gave up 0 bases and J gave up 5 bases; unmatched junction bases: 4. The CDR3 length is 15 residues. The germline gives CDR1 ENHRY, CDR2 SYGVKD. CDR3 sequence (DNA): TGTGCCATCAGTGAGTCCCCAGCGGGAGGCGAGACCCAGTACTTC. Its translation: CAISESPAGGETQYF.

This clonotype turned up a few times. The chain is built from TRBV5-1 and TRBJ1-6; TRBD1 aligns across 7 bases. Germline trimming cut 0 bases from V and 10 bases from J; bases unmatched to any gene: 10. CDR1 is SGHRS and CDR2 is YFSETQ in the germline V gene. The length of the CDR3 is 16 residues. The CDR3 sequence is CASSLGTGIIRSPLHF. The CDR3 nucleotides read TGCGCCAGCAGCTTGGGGACAGGAATAATAAGATCACCCCTCCACTTT.

The chain joins TRBV10-3 to TRBJ2-3, with 8 bases matching TRBD2. CDR1 and CDR2 from the germline V gene are ENHRY and SYGVKD. V was clipped by 10 bases and J by 2 bases; unmatched bases: 8. The CDR3 sequence is 14 residues long. CDR3: CATRPGGNTDTQYF. The CDR3 DNA is TGTGCCACCAGGCCGGGAGGGAACACAGATACGCAGTATTTT.

The gene calls are TRBV5-1 and TRBJ1-3; no reliable D call. The V gene's germline CDR1 is SGHRS and CDR2 YFSETQ. V shed 0 bases and J shed 0 bases, with 7 bases lying between them. CDR3 length equals 15 residues. The CDR3 loop reads CASSLAEFSGNTIYF. The CDR3 region has the DNA TGCGCCAGCAGCTTGGCCGAGTTCTCTGGAAACACCATATATTTT.

The chain recombines TRBV19 with TRBJ2-3, with 13 bases fitting TRBD2. Germline CDR1 is LNHDA and CDR2 is SQIVND (reference sequence). The junction had 6 bases not matched to a gene; V was cut back by 1 base and J by 2 bases. This CDR3 region has 18 residues. The CDR3 here is CASSIVAGLAGFTDTQYF. The DNA for the CDR3 is TGTGCCAGTAGTATAGTGGCGGGACTAGCGGGATTCACAGATACGCAGTATTTT.

This clonotype has only a few counts. The chain joins TRBV20-1 to TRBJ2-2; possible D gene TRBD2, 6 bases. Germline V gene sequence: CDR1 DFQATT, CDR2 SNEGSKA (reference sequence). This CDR3 has 15 residues. The germline V and J ends were trimmed by 0 bases and 4 bases, with 12 bases remaining between them. The DNA of the CDR3 is TGCAGTGCTAGAGACGCTAGCGCGGGCACCGGGGAGCTGTTTTTT. Translating it yields CSARDASAGTGELFF.

This clonotype was counted between two and nine times. The chain carries TRBV27 and TRBJ2-1, with D maybe TRBD2 (5 bases). The germline gives CDR1 MNHEY, CDR2 SMNVEV (reference sequence). V was shortened by 2 bases and J by 4 bases, with 12 bases between the two germline ends. The CDR3 is 15 amino acids. CDR3 bases: TGTGCCAGCAGTTTAGGCCCTAGCCTATACAATGAGCAGTTCTTC. It is translated as CASSLGPSLYNEQFF.

This clonotype was counted between two and nine times. CDR3 in DNA: TGCAGTGCCGCTACCCCAGGGAGGGAGACCCAGTACTTC. Translation gives CSAATPGRETQYF. This chain connects TRBV20-1 to TRBJ2-5; maybe TRBD2 (6 bases). The CDR3 has 13 residues. V lost 6 bases and J lost 5, with 16 bases in between. Germline CDR1 and CDR2: DFQATT and SNEGSKA (reference sequence).

In its sample, this clonotype was seen a few times. This chain joins TRBV7-9 and TRBJ2-1, with 10 bases that match TRBD2. V shed 4 bases and J 3 bases; nucleotides not matched to a gene: 15. This CDR3 has 19 residues. Germline CDR1 reads SEHNR; CDR2 reads FQNEAQ (reference sequence). CDR3 sequence (DNA): TGTGCCAGCAGCTCACCCCCGTTCCGAGGGACTAGCGACTACAATGAGCAGTTCTTC. Translating it yields CASSSPPFRGTSDYNEQFF.

This clonotype was observed a handful of times. The chain links TRBV20-1 to TRBJ2-5, with a tentative D call TRBD2 (5 bases). Between the trimmed V and J ends, which lost 3 bases and 7 bases, there was a span of 12 bases. The CDR3 covers 12 residues. Germline V gene lookup returns CDR1 DFQATT and CDR2 SNEGSKA (reference sequence). The CDR3 spells CSASLPAGTQYF. In DNA form, the CDR3 reads TGCAGTGCTAGCCTTCCGGCGGGGACCCAGTACTTC.

Note on this clonotype: A junction end diverges from the germline sequence, so it may reflect a read error. This chain joins TRBV2 and TRBJ2-2; possible D gene TRBD1, 6 bases. In germline, CDR1 is SNHLY, CDR2 FYNNEI. This CDR3 is 15 amino acids long. The CDR3 DNA reads as TGTGCCAGCGGTGATATCAGGACAGACACCGGGGAGCTGTTTTTT. It codes for CASGDIRTDTGELFF.

This clonotype turned up a few times. The chain employs TRBV6-1 and TRBJ2-1; D possibly uses TRBD1 or TRBD2 (5 bases each). This CDR3 contains 15 residues. The germline V and J ends were trimmed by 3 bases and 9 bases, with 18 bases remaining between them. Looked up from germline, CDR1 is MNHNS and CDR2 is SASEGT. Here the CDR3 reads CASSEQGRLGSEQFF. CDR3 nucleotides: TGTGCCAGCAGTGAGCAGGGACGTTTGGGTAGTGAGCAGTTCTTC.

This clonotype was seen a handful of times. The rearrangement uses TRBV25-1 and TRBJ1-2; perhaps TRBD1 as D (5 bases). Trimming took 1 base from V and 8 from J, leaving 23 bases between them. Germline V CDR1 and CDR2: MGHDK, SYGVNS. The CDR3 consists of 17 residues. The CDR3 here is CASSELGGEVLRGGYTF. CDR3 nucleotides: TGTGCCAGCAGTGAATTAGGAGGGGAAGTGCTACGGGGAGGCTACACCTTC.

The chain carries TRBV20-1 and TRBJ2-1, with 9 bases matching TRBD2. V shed 7 bases and J 8 bases; nucleotides not matched to a gene: 9. This CDR3 contains 13 residues. CDR1 DFQATT and CDR2 SNEGSKA come from the germline V gene (reference sequence). CDR3 sequence: CSGAGLAHDEQFF. In DNA form, the CDR3 reads TGCAGTGGCGCGGGACTAGCACACGATGAGCAGTTCTTC.

This sequence joins TRBV9 and TRBJ2-1; 10 nucleotides match TRBD2. The CDR3 covers 19 residues. CDR1 SGDLS and CDR2 YYNGEE come from the germline V gene. Losses at the gene ends were 7 bases for V and 1 base for J; bases not matched to a gene: 17. CDR3 nucleotides: TGTGCCAGCGGCCAGGCGGAGCGGGAGGGAGTTGATTCCTACAATGAGCAGTTCTTC. It translates to CASGQAEREGVDSYNEQFF.

CDR3 in DNA: TGTGCTAGTGGTTTTGGGACAGGGAAAGAGACCCAGTACTTC. Translation: CASGFGTGKETQYF. This chain connects TRBV12-5 to TRBJ2-5; 9 positions match TRBD1. Unmatched junction bases numbered 2, after V lost 3 bases and J lost 3 bases. Germline CDR1 reads LGHNT; CDR2 reads FRNRAP. The CDR3 runs 14 residues.

The chain is built from TRBV7-9 and TRBJ1-2; no definite D call. The CDR3 has 14 residues. The V end was cut by 1 base, the J end by 3 bases, with 9 bases between. Looked up from germline, CDR1 is SEHNR and CDR2 is FQNEAQ (reference sequence). The CDR3 DNA follows: TGTGCCAGCAGCTTAGGGGGAATAGACTATGGCTACACCTTC. It specifies CASSLGGIDYGYTF.

V usage is TRBV7-8 and J usage is TRBJ1-6; 8 nucleotides line up with TRBD1. CDR1 and CDR2 from the germline V gene are SGHVS and FQNEAQ. The V and J ends lost 5 bases and 8 bases, in that order; junction bases with no gene match: 8. The CDR3 spans 15 residues. The CDR3 reads CASSPPGQVHSPLHF. The CDR3 coding sequence is TGTGCCAGCAGCCCTCCGGGACAGGTTCATTCACCCCTCCACTTT.

The chain recombines TRBV5-1 with TRBJ2-1, with D perhaps matching TRBD1 or TRBD2 (5 bases each). CDR3 size: 13 residues. Germline lookup yields CDR1 SGHRS and CDR2 YFSETQ. The V and J ends lost 2 bases and 7 bases respectively, with 10 bases between them. The CDR3 DNA is TGCGCCAGCAGCTTTGGGGGAGTGAATGAGCAGTTCTTC. This sequence encodes CASSFGGVNEQFF.

In this sample, this clonotype turned up many times. This chain connects TRBV29-1 to TRBJ1-5; 8 bases match TRBD1. The CDR3 is 13 residues long. V lost 6 bases to trimming and J lost 6 bases; unmatched junction nucleotides: 7. CDR1 and CDR2 from the germline V gene are SQVTM and ANQGSEA. The CDR3 nucleotides are TGCAGCGTGCAGGGGGCGCGCGGTCAGCCCCAGCATTTT. It translates to CSVQGARGQPQHF.

The J gene is TRBJ2-5, the V gene TRBV20-1; tentatively, D is TRBD2 (5 bases). This CDR3 contains 11 residues. Trimming shortened V by 3 bases and J by 12 bases, and 14 bases separated the two germline ends. CDR1 DFQATT and CDR2 SNEGSKA come from the germline V gene (reference sequence). The CDR3 DNA sequence: TGCAGTGCTAGGAGCGGCGCCCCTGAGTACTTC. Protein sequence: CSARSGAPEYF.